This TCR beta chain was documented in a study of cytomegalovirus exposure and HLA in healthy donors. This PCR relied on a set of 60 Vbeta primers and 13 Jbeta primers. This table comes from immunoSEQ multiplex PCR, and its TCRdb copy is limited to in-frame clones, with some not included. Of 150,000 to 200,000 clones listed, about 75% are singletons. The germline gives CDR1 SGHVS, CDR2 FQNEAQ. The CDR3 covers 15 residues. V dropped 3 bases and J dropped 3; count of bases not matched to a gene: 6. The chain combines TRBV7-8 with TRBJ2-7, with 9 bases that match TRBD1. This TCR was sampled from a female donor in good health and CMV-seronegative. The sequenced sample consisted of PBMCs. The CDR3 reads CASSLTGQGNYEQYF. DNA for the CDR3: TGTGCCAGCAGCTTGACGGGACAGGGTAACTACGAGCAGTACTTC. Combining the CDR3 with reference TRBV7-8 and TRBJ2-7 gives the whole variable domain GAGVSQSPRYKVAKRGQDVALRCDPISGHVSLFWYQQALGQGPEFLTYFQNEAQLDKSGLPSDRFFAERPEGSVSTLKIQRTQQEDSAVYLCASSLTGQGNYEQYFGPGTRLTVT.